This T cell receptor beta chain was captured in a study of PD-L1 blockade in urothelial cancer. The CDR3 covers 16 residues. Looked up from germline, CDR1 is SGHDT and CDR2 is YYEEEE. V gave up 3 bases and J gave up 6 bases; unmatched junction bases: 11. Profiling relied on immunoSEQ multiplex PCR, and the TCRdb table lists in-frame clones only, not all of them. The table shows 90,000 to 120,000 clones, with around 90% occurring only once. V gene TRBV5-6 combines with J gene TRBJ1-1; 10 bases match TRBD1. The TCR comes from an elderly woman with urothelial cancer. The sequences come from PBMCs, collected around atezolizumab (anti-PD-L1) treatment. The CDR3 DNA sequence: TGTGCCAGCAGCTCCCATAACGGGGGACAGGGGCCTGAAGCTTTCTTT. This codes for CASSSHNGGQGPEAFF.